The 22 T cell receptor beta chains below all came from one sample that was sequenced in a study of early T cells in non-severe SARS-CoV-2 infection. Using its own MiXCR run on the 5' RACE reads, TCRdb lists one record per CDR3 protein. The sample includes about 110,000 distinct CDR3 sequences, around 10% seen only once; the top ten take less than 3.5%. The sequencing input was whole blood. Source of these receptors: an adult who was a healthcare worker with PCR-confirmed SARS-CoV-2 infection or an uninfected control (not recorded which).

This clonotype showed up just a few times. This rearrangement joins TRBV27 to TRBJ2-3, with D maybe TRBD1 (6 bases). Germline V gene data show CDR1 as MNHEY and CDR2 as SMNVEV (reference sequence). Trimming pared 5 bases from V and 2 bases from J, leaving 14 bases between. This CDR3 spans 15 amino acids. The CDR3 nucleotides are TGTGCCAGCAGTAGGACAGCCCCCTTCACAGATACGCAGTATTTT. Residues: CASSRTAPFTDTQYF.

V gene TRBV29-1 combines with J gene TRBJ2-1, with unresolved D. The CDR3 runs to 10 residues. The V and J ends lost 7 bases and 10 bases respectively, with 11 bases between them. Per the germline V gene, CDR1 is SQVTM and CDR2 is ANQGSEA. The CDR3 reads CSGRYGEQFF. CDR3 bases: TGCAGCGGGCGTTACGGGGAGCAGTTCTTC.

In this sample, this clonotype turned up a few times. J is TRBJ2-3 and V is TRBV28; 12 bases fit TRBD2. The CDR3 has 15 amino acids. CDR1 MDHEN and CDR2 SYDVKM come from the germline V gene. The V gene end was trimmed by 5 bases and the J gene end by 1 base; junction bases not matched to a gene: 1. CDR3 nucleotides: TGTGCCAGCAGTAGACTAGCGGGGGGCACAGATACGCAGTATTTT. Its translation is CASSRLAGGTDTQYF.

The V gene is TRBV24-1, the J gene TRBJ2-3; D not resolved. The V gene's germline CDR1 is KGHDR and CDR2 SFDVKD. Trimming took 6 bases from V and 1 from J, leaving 16 bases between them. CDR3 length equals 16 residues. Here the CDR3 DNA reads TGTGCCACCAGTTCCTTTTTGGGTCCCCGCACAGATACGCAGTATTTT. Its translation is CATSSFLGPRTDTQYF.

This clonotype came up many times. V gene TRBV7-9 combines with J gene TRBJ1-1; D remains ambiguous. The CDR3 sequence is 14 residues long. From germline, CDR1 is SEHNR and CDR2 FQNEAQ (reference sequence). Trimming removed 0 bases at V and 5 bases at J, with 10 bases between. CDR3 residues: CASSLAQRSTEAFF. CDR3 sequence (DNA): TGTGCCAGCAGCTTAGCGCAAAGGAGTACTGAAGCTTTCTTT.

The V gene is TRBV9, the J gene TRBJ2-5, with D possibly being TRBD2 (5 bases). V lost 0 bases and J 0 bases, leaving 12 bases between the germline ends. CDR1 and CDR2 (germline): SGDLS, YYNGEE. This CDR3 has 16 amino acids. CDR3 nucleotide sequence: TGTGCCAGCAGCGTAGCCGGCGGGCAGAACCAAGAGACCCAGTACTTC. Protein sequence: CASSVAGGQNQETQYF.

The rearrangement links TRBV11-2 to TRBJ2-1; 12 bases align to TRBD1. After removal of 4 bases from V and 7 bases from J, the junction contained 8 bases not matched to a gene. The germline CDR1 and CDR2 sequences are SGHAT and FQNNGV. The CDR3 extends over 16 amino acids. CDR3 sequence reads: CASSSSGTGGWNEQFF. The CDR3 region has the DNA TGTGCCAGCAGCTCGAGCGGGACAGGGGGCTGGAATGAGCAGTTCTTC. Supplemented by reference TRBV11-2 and TRBJ2-1, the full variable domain reads EAGVAQSPRYKIIEKRQSVAFWCNPISGHATLYWYQQILGQGPKLLIQFQNNGVVDDSQLPKDRFSAERLKGVDSTLKIQPAKLEDSAVYLCASSSSGTGGWNEQFFGPGTRLTVL.

As to this clonotype: One junction end does not reproduce the germline sequence, and a read error may be involved. The genes are TRBV7-3 and TRBJ2-3; 8 bases are a match to TRBD2. CDR3 length: 15 amino acids. Germline V gene data show CDR1 as SGHTA and CDR2 as FQGTGA. CDR3 nucleotide sequence: TGTGTCAGCAGTTTGGCGGGAGGTAGCACAGATACGCAGTATTTT. This encodes CVSSLAGGSTDTQYF.

J is TRBJ1-4 and V is TRBV12-3 or TRBV12-4; D perhaps matches TRBD1 (5 bases). V dropped 5 bases and J dropped 4 bases, with 11 bases sitting between them. The CDR3 has 14 residues. For the CDR3, the DNA is TGTGCCAGCAGTGCCAGGGTCGGTAATGAAAAACTGTTTTTT. Residues: CASSARVGNEKLFF.

The chain joins TRBV28 to TRBJ1-1, with 12 bases lining up with TRBD1. V lost 5 bases to trimming and J lost 13 bases; unmatched junction nucleotides: 14. The length of the CDR3 is 15 residues. Germline CDR1 and CDR2: MDHEN and SYDVKM. The DNA for the CDR3 is TGTGCCAGCAGTCCCCGGGACAGGGGGCTGGTAAAGGTTTTCTTT. Its translation: CASSPRDRGLVKVFF.

The V call is TRBV20-1, the J call TRBJ2-1; D possibly matches TRBD1 or TRBD2 (5 bases each). There are 17 residues in the CDR3. Germline values: CDR1 DFQATT, CDR2 SNEGSKA (reference sequence). CDR3 bases: TGCAGCCAACCGGGACCCACCCAGCCGATATCCTACAATGAGCAGTTCTTC. Translated: CSQPGPTQPISYNEQFF.

This clonotype was recorded a few times. V gene TRBV3-1 combines with J gene TRBJ2-5; TRBD1 matches 11 bases. Trimming took 1 base from V and 3 from J; bases not matched to a gene: 10. There are 18 residues in the CDR3. The germline gives CDR1 LGHDT, CDR2 YNNKEL (reference sequence). CDR3 loop: CASSQVYGQGAMEETQYF. CDR3 DNA: TGTGCCAGCAGCCAAGTGTACGGACAGGGGGCAATGGAAGAGACCCAGTACTTC.

At least ten counts were recorded for this clonotype. The CDR3 here is CASSYGVGTEAFF. The CDR3 DNA reads as TGTGCCAGCAGTTACGGGGTGGGGACTGAAGCTTTCTTT. The chain combines TRBV6-2 or TRBV6-3 with TRBJ1-1; D is unclear. The germline gives CDR1 MNHEY, CDR2 SVGEGT. Trimming stripped 2 bases from V and 5 bases from J, with 9 bases between. CDR3 length equals 13 residues.

This clonotype was detected a few times. The V gene is TRBV3-1, the J gene TRBJ2-5; D possibly corresponds to TRBD2 (6 bases). Trimming shortened V by 4 bases and J by 1 base, and 13 bases separated the two germline ends. From germline, CDR1 is LGHDT and CDR2 YNNKEL (reference sequence). The CDR3 is 15 residues long. The DNA of the CDR3 is TGTGCCAGCAGCCCTACCAGGACTACCCAAGAGACCCAGTACTTC. Translated, it gives CASSPTRTTQETQYF.

The chain carries TRBV20-1 and TRBJ1-5; 7 positions agree with TRBD1. The germline V gene has CDR1 DFQATT and CDR2 SNEGSKA (reference sequence). The CDR3 has 20 residues. V lost 1 base and J lost 0; bases outside the gene matches: 18. Written as DNA, the CDR3 is TGCAGTGCTAGAGCCCCCAGCCCGGGACAGCGAAAGTATAGCAATCAGCCCCAGCATTTT. Translated: CSARAPSPGQRKYSNQPQHF.

This clonotype was observed a few times. V gene TRBV5-5 combines with J gene TRBJ2-7, with D possibly matching TRBD1 (5 bases). The CDR3 contains 12 residues. With 5 bases removed from V and 6 bases from J, the gap between germline ends came to 12 bases. In germline, CDR1 is SGHKS, CDR2 YYEKEE (reference sequence). Written as DNA, the CDR3 is TGTGCCAGCAGGCCCGAAGGGGCCGAGCAGTACTTC. Protein: CASRPEGAEQYF.

This clonotype appeared a few times. This chain connects TRBV9 to TRBJ2-1, with 7 bases aligning to TRBD2. The J segment lost 10 bases and the V segment lost 3 bases, leaving 13 bases of the junction unmatched. The CDR3 has 15 residues. CDR1 is SGDLS and CDR2 is YYNGEE in the germline V gene. The CDR3 sequence: CASSAEGLAAGEQFF. The CDR3 DNA reads as TGTGCCAGCAGCGCCGAGGGGCTAGCGGCGGGAGAGCAGTTCTTC.

This clonotype was observed at least ten times. V is TRBV11-2 and J is TRBJ2-5; D is undetermined. V was cut by 2 bases and J by 4 bases, with 11 bases left in between. This CDR3 region has 14 residues. Germline V CDR1 and CDR2: SGHAT, FQNNGV. CDR3 residues: CASSLNQPLETQYF. As DNA, the CDR3 is TGTGCCAGCAGCTTAAACCAGCCCTTAGAGACCCAGTACTTC.

This clonotype occurred many times. The chain uses TRBV30 and TRBJ2-6; D is perhaps TRBD1 (5 bases). In germline, CDR1 is GTSNPN, CDR2 SVGIG (reference sequence). This CDR3 region has 14 residues. Trimming cost V 4 bases and J 2 bases, with 9 bases left between them. CDR3 in DNA: TGTGCCTGGATTCCAGGGCCTGGGGCCAACGTCCTGACTTTC. Residues: CAWIPGPGANVLTF.

This clonotype was seen ten or more times. The chain carries TRBV12-3 or TRBV12-4 and TRBJ2-5; 11 bases agree with TRBD1. V was clipped by 2 bases and J by 6 bases; unmatched bases: 2. The CDR3 is 14 amino acids. CDR3 sequence reads: CASSLWTGGKTQYF. The CDR3, as DNA: TGTGCCAGCAGTTTATGGACAGGGGGCAAGACCCAGTACTTC.

Many counts were recorded for this clonotype. The gene calls are TRBV11-2 and TRBJ2-2, with 11 bases fitting TRBD2. Germline trimming cut 6 bases from V and 1 base from J; bases unmatched to any gene: 1. In germline, CDR1 is SGHAT, CDR2 FQNNGV. This CDR3 contains 15 residues. The CDR3 DNA reads TGTGCCAGCAGGCTAGCGGGGGGGAACACCGGGGAGCTGTTTTTT. This gives the protein CASRLAGGNTGELFF.

The J gene is TRBJ2-7, the V gene TRBV12-3 or TRBV12-4; 16 bases align to TRBD2. The V segment lost 6 bases and the J segment 7 bases; nucleotides outside the gene matches: 9. This CDR3 has 16 residues. The CDR3 coding sequence is TGTGCCAGCAGCTACGCCGGGACTAGCGGGGGGGGAGAGCAGTACTTC. This codes for CASSYAGTSGGGEQYF.